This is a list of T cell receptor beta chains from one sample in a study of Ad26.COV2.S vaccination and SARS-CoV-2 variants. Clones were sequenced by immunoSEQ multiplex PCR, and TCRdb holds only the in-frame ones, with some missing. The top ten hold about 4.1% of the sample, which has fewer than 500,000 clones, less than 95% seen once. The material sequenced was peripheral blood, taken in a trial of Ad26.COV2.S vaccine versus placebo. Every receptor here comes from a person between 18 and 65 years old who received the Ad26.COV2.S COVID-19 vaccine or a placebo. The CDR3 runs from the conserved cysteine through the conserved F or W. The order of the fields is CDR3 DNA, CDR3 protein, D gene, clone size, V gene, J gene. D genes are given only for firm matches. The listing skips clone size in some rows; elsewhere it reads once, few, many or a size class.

CDR3 DNA: TGTGCCAGCAGCTTAGGTGGGGGCGCGCGTCAGCCCCAGCATTTT
CDR3 protein: CASSLGGGARQPQHF
D gene: .
clone size: .
V gene: TRBV7-2
J gene: TRBJ1-5

CDR3 DNA: TGTGCCAGCAGTTACTCGAACAGGGGGCTGGGCAATCAGCCCCAGCATTTT
CDR3 protein: CASSYSNRGLGNQPQHF
D gene: TRBD1
clone size: .
V gene: TRBV6-2/TRBV6-3
J gene: TRBJ1-5

CDR3 DNA: TGTGCCAGCAAGTCGGGACTAGTTGGTGAGCAGTTCTTC
CDR3 protein: CASKSGLVGEQFF
D gene: TRBD2
clone size: .
V gene: TRBV11-2
J gene: TRBJ2-1

CDR3 DNA: TGTGCCAGCGGGAGGGGGAACACAGATACGCAGTATTTT
CDR3 protein: CASGRGNTDTQYF
D gene: .
clone size: .
V gene: TRBV7-3
J gene: TRBJ2-3

CDR3 DNA: TGTGCCAGCAGTTCGACAGCTAACTATGGCTACACCTTC
CDR3 protein: CASSSTANYGYTF
D gene: .
clone size: .
V gene: TRBV12-3/TRBV12-4
J gene: TRBJ1-2

CDR3 DNA: TGTGCCAGCAGTTACTCTCGGGGGCTCGGTGGCTACACCTTC
CDR3 protein: CASSYSRGLGGYTF
D gene: .
clone size: once
V gene: TRBV6-5
J gene: TRBJ1-2

CDR3 DNA: TGTGCCAGCAGCCCGTTTGGGGGGGGAGGGAACTATGGCTACACCTTC
CDR3 protein: CASSPFGGGGNYGYTF
D gene: .
clone size: once
V gene: TRBV9
J gene: TRBJ1-2

CDR3 DNA: TGTGCCAGTAGTCCCTTGGCAGTGACTTTCTCTGGAAACACCATATATTTT
CDR3 protein: CASSPLAVTFSGNTIYF
D gene: .
clone size: .
V gene: TRBV19
J gene: TRBJ1-3

CDR3 DNA: TGCGCCAGCAGCTTTTCTTCGGGAGTTTTCTCCGGGGAGCTGTTTTTT
CDR3 protein: CASSFSSGVFSGELFF
D gene: .
clone size: .
V gene: TRBV5-1
J gene: TRBJ2-2

CDR3 DNA: TGTGCCAGCAGCACCCCCGGAGGGACTAGCTCCTACGAGCAGTACTTC
CDR3 protein: CASSTPGGTSSYEQYF
D gene: TRBD2
clone size: .
V gene: TRBV5-4
J gene: TRBJ2-7

CDR3 DNA: TGTGCCAGCAGCGTAGTGGGACACTCAAATTCACCCCTCCACTTT
CDR3 protein: CASSVVGHSNSPLHF
D gene: .
clone size: .
V gene: TRBV9
J gene: TRBJ1-6

CDR3 DNA: TGTGCCAGCAGCCTAGGACAGGGAACTTATGGCTACACCTTC
CDR3 protein: CASSLGQGTYGYTF
D gene: TRBD1
clone size: .
V gene: TRBV3-1/TRBV3-2
J gene: TRBJ1-2

CDR3 DNA: TGTGCCAGTAGGCCGACTAGCGGGGGAAACCAAGAGACCCAGTACTTC
CDR3 protein: CASRPTSGGNQETQYF
D gene: TRBD2
clone size: .
V gene: TRBV19
J gene: TRBJ2-5

CDR3 DNA: TGTGCCAGTAGTAGAGGCGCCCCTGGGGCCAACGTCCTGACTTTC
CDR3 protein: CASSRGAPGANVLTF
D gene: .
clone size: .
V gene: TRBV19
J gene: TRBJ2-6

CDR3 DNA: TGTGCCAGCAGCTTAGGTTCAGTCTTCCCCACAGATACGCAGTATTTT
CDR3 protein: CASSLGSVFPTDTQYF
D gene: .
clone size: .
V gene: TRBV7-2
J gene: TRBJ2-3

CDR3 DNA: TGTGCCAGCGGGGCGGGGGGCCTCACAGATACGCAGTATTTT
CDR3 protein: CASGAGGLTDTQYF
D gene: TRBD2
clone size: .
V gene: TRBV14
J gene: TRBJ2-3

CDR3 DNA: TGTGCCAGCAGCGTATCCGGGCCCAACAATGAGCAGTTCTTC
CDR3 protein: CASSVSGPNNEQFF
D gene: .
clone size: .
V gene: TRBV9
J gene: TRBJ2-1

CDR3 DNA: TGTGCCAGCACCTCCAAGAGGGGCAATGAGCAGTTCTTC
CDR3 protein: CASTSKRGNEQFF
D gene: .
clone size: .
V gene: TRBV7-9
J gene: TRBJ2-1

CDR3 DNA: TGTGCCAGCAGTTTGGCTCCGGGACAGGGGGTAAGGCCCCGCTCCTACGAGCAGTACTTC
CDR3 protein: CASSLAPGQGVRPRSYEQYF
D gene: TRBD1
clone size: .
V gene: TRBV27
J gene: TRBJ2-7

CDR3 DNA: TGTGCCACCAGTGGCGGGAGCGGGAGGTCTCCATTTGCAGATACGCAGTATTTT
CDR3 protein: CATSGGSGRSPFADTQYF
D gene: TRBD2
clone size: .
V gene: TRBV24-1
J gene: TRBJ2-3

CDR3 DNA: TGTGCCAGCAGCTCCTTAGCGGACCCGGTGCCAGATACGCAGTATTTT
CDR3 protein: CASSSLADPVPDTQYF
D gene: .
clone size: .
V gene: TRBV7-9
J gene: TRBJ2-3

CDR3 DNA: TGTGCCAGCAGCTTGGGACTCCCCATCGGGGAGCTGTTTTTT
CDR3 protein: CASSLGLPIGELFF
D gene: .
clone size: few
V gene: TRBV5-5
J gene: TRBJ2-2

CDR3 DNA: TGTGCCAGCTCACCGGTAGCGGGAGTAACTGTCGGGGAGCTGTTTTTT
CDR3 protein: CASSPVAGVTVGELFF
D gene: TRBD2
clone size: many
V gene: TRBV18
J gene: TRBJ2-2

CDR3 DNA: TGTGCCAGTACAACCACCCAACAGAGGGTCTGGAACACTGAAGCTTTCTTT
CDR3 protein: CASTTTQQRVWNTEAFF
D gene: .
clone size: .
V gene: TRBV19
J gene: TRBJ1-1

CDR3 DNA: TGTGCCAGCAGTTGGGGGACCCAAGAGACCCAGTACTTC
CDR3 protein: CASSWGTQETQYF
D gene: .
clone size: .
V gene: TRBV28
J gene: TRBJ2-5

CDR3 DNA: TGTGCCAGCAGCCGACTAGTCAATGAGCAGTTCTTC
CDR3 protein: CASSRLVNEQFF
D gene: .
clone size: .
V gene: TRBV11-1
J gene: TRBJ2-1

CDR3 DNA: TGTGCCCGCCAGGACGGGAGCTCGGAGACCCAGTACTTC
CDR3 protein: CARQDGSSETQYF
D gene: .
clone size: .
V gene: TRBV6-5
J gene: TRBJ2-5

CDR3 DNA: TGTGCCAGCAGCCAGATCACAGGGGCGATACACAATGAGCAGTTCTTC
CDR3 protein: CASSQITGAIHNEQFF
D gene: TRBD1
clone size: .
V gene: TRBV3-1/TRBV3-2
J gene: TRBJ2-1

CDR3 DNA: TGTGCCAGCAGTTACGACATCTCCTACGAGCAGTACTTC
CDR3 protein: CASSYDISYEQYF
D gene: .
clone size: .
V gene: TRBV6-2/TRBV6-3
J gene: TRBJ2-7

CDR3 DNA: TGTGCCAGCAGTGTTACGGGGTCCCGGGGCTCTGGGGCCAACGTCCTGACTTTC
CDR3 protein: CASSVTGSRGSGANVLTF
D gene: .
clone size: .
V gene: TRBV2
J gene: TRBJ2-6

CDR3 DNA: TGCGCCAGCAGCTTGGGGCAGACGTCTGGGGCCAACGTCCTGACTTTC
CDR3 protein: CASSLGQTSGANVLTF
D gene: .
clone size: once
V gene: TRBV5-1
J gene: TRBJ2-6

CDR3 DNA: TGTGCCAGCAGTGTAACAGGGATTGCTGAAGCTTTCTTT
CDR3 protein: CASSVTGIAEAFF
D gene: .
clone size: .
V gene: TRBV27
J gene: TRBJ1-1

CDR3 DNA: TGTGCCAGCGCCGTACAGGGAACCACCGGGGAGCTGTTTTTT
CDR3 protein: CASAVQGTTGELFF
D gene: .
clone size: .
V gene: TRBV2
J gene: TRBJ2-2

CDR3 DNA: TGTGCCAGCAGCTTAGGACAGGGGGTGCGGGATGAGCAGTTCTTC
CDR3 protein: CASSLGQGVRDEQFF
D gene: TRBD1
clone size: .
V gene: TRBV11-2
J gene: TRBJ2-1

CDR3 DNA: TGTGCCATCAGTGAGGGACAGTACTACATTGAAGCTTTCTTT
CDR3 protein: CAISEGQYYIEAFF
D gene: .
clone size: .
V gene: TRBV10-3
J gene: TRBJ1-1

CDR3 DNA: TGTGCCAGCAGCGGTACCGGGACAGCGGCCTCATCCCTCCACTTT
CDR3 protein: CASSGTGTAASSLHF
D gene: TRBD1
clone size: .
V gene: TRBV9
J gene: TRBJ1-6

CDR3 DNA: TGTGCCATCAGTGGACCCGGGGGGGCTAGAGTAAGGGTCGATGAGCAGTTCTTC
CDR3 protein: CAISGPGGARVRVDEQFF
D gene: TRBD2
clone size: .
V gene: TRBV10-3
J gene: TRBJ2-1

CDR3 DNA: TGTGCCAGCAGCCTCGGACAGGGGGCAAGCTACGAGCAGTACTTC
CDR3 protein: CASSLGQGASYEQYF
D gene: TRBD1
clone size: once
V gene: TRBV5-6
J gene: TRBJ2-7

CDR3 DNA: TGTGCCAGCAGTGAAGCTGGCGTTGCGCAGTATTTT
CDR3 protein: CASSEAGVAQYF
D gene: .
clone size: .
V gene: TRBV2
J gene: TRBJ2-3

CDR3 DNA: TGTGCCAGCAGTTATGGCACAGATACGCAGTATTTT
CDR3 protein: CASSYGTDTQYF
D gene: .
clone size: .
V gene: TRBV6-5
J gene: TRBJ2-3

CDR3 DNA: TGTGCCAGCAGCTTAGCACAGACTTCCACCGGGGAGCTGTTTTTT
CDR3 protein: CASSLAQTSTGELFF
D gene: .
clone size: .
V gene: TRBV7-2
J gene: TRBJ2-2

CDR3 DNA: TGTGCCAGCAGGTCCGGGGGTGTTGAGCAGTTCTTC
CDR3 protein: CASRSGGVEQFF
D gene: .
clone size: once
V gene: TRBV9
J gene: TRBJ2-1

CDR3 DNA: TGTGCCAGCAGTGAAGCGCTTCGGGCCCCGGGACTAGCGGTTTCTGAGCAGTTCTTC
CDR3 protein: CASSEALRAPGLAVSEQFF
D gene: TRBD2
clone size: .
V gene: TRBV2
J gene: TRBJ2-1

CDR3 DNA: TGTGCCAGCAGCCAAGAGGGAGTTGAGGCAGATACGCAGTATTTT
CDR3 protein: CASSQEGVEADTQYF
D gene: .
clone size: .
V gene: TRBV4-2
J gene: TRBJ2-3

CDR3 DNA: TGCGCCAGCAGCGATCTAGCGGGAGCGGAGACCCAGTACTTC
CDR3 protein: CASSDLAGAETQYF
D gene: TRBD2
clone size: .
V gene: TRBV5-1
J gene: TRBJ2-5

CDR3 DNA: TGTGCCAGCAGCGTAGGTGGGGGGCGTCTGGCCAACGTCCTGACTTTC
CDR3 protein: CASSVGGGRLANVLTF
D gene: .
clone size: .
V gene: TRBV9
J gene: TRBJ2-6

CDR3 DNA: TGTGCCAGCAGCGCTCCGTGGCAAAGGAGCTCCTACGAGCAGTACTTC
CDR3 protein: CASSAPWQRSSYEQYF
D gene: .
clone size: .
V gene: TRBV5-6
J gene: TRBJ2-7

CDR3 DNA: TGTGCCAGCAGTGCCCTACCCGGACAGGGGGTTCACAATGAGCAGTTCTTC
CDR3 protein: CASSALPGQGVHNEQFF
D gene: TRBD1
clone size: .
V gene: TRBV6-1
J gene: TRBJ2-1

CDR3 DNA: TGTGCCAGCAGCCCAAGACCGGGCAGACCCTACGAGCAGTACTTC
CDR3 protein: CASSPRPGRPYEQYF
D gene: .
clone size: .
V gene: TRBV7-2
J gene: TRBJ2-7

CDR3 DNA: TGCGCCAGCAGCTCGACTAGCGGGGATCTCAAGCAGTACTTC
CDR3 protein: CASSSTSGDLKQYF
D gene: TRBD2
clone size: .
V gene: TRBV5-1
J gene: TRBJ2-7

CDR3 DNA: TGTGCCAGCAGTTTATCGGGGAGGGGCTCCTATAATTCACCCCTCCACTTT
CDR3 protein: CASSLSGRGSYNSPLHF
D gene: .
clone size: .
V gene: TRBV27
J gene: TRBJ1-6

CDR3 DNA: TGCAGCGTTCTGCCTAGCGGCACAGATACGCAGTATTTT
CDR3 protein: CSVLPSGTDTQYF
D gene: .
clone size: .
V gene: TRBV29-1
J gene: TRBJ2-3

CDR3 DNA: TGTGCCAGCTCGGAGACAGTTAACTATGGCTACACCTTC
CDR3 protein: CASSETVNYGYTF
D gene: .
clone size: .
V gene: TRBV18
J gene: TRBJ1-2

CDR3 DNA: TGTGCCAGCAGCAGATGGAGTGGCGGGGAGCTGTTTTTT
CDR3 protein: CASSRWSGGELFF
D gene: .
clone size: .
V gene: TRBV6-5
J gene: TRBJ2-2

CDR3 DNA: TGTGCCAGCAGTAGAGTCATAACTAACTATGGCTACACCTTC
CDR3 protein: CASSRVITNYGYTF
D gene: .
clone size: .
V gene: TRBV28
J gene: TRBJ1-2

CDR3 DNA: TGTGCCAGCAGCCAAACTAGCGGGAGTGGGAAGGAGACCCAGTACTTC
CDR3 protein: CASSQTSGSGKETQYF
D gene: TRBD2
clone size: .
V gene: TRBV7-2
J gene: TRBJ2-5

CDR3 DNA: TGCGCCAGCAGCTTGGACCGGCTTCAAGAGACCCAGTACTTC
CDR3 protein: CASSLDRLQETQYF
D gene: .
clone size: .
V gene: TRBV5-1
J gene: TRBJ2-5

CDR3 DNA: TGTGCCAGCAGCTTGACAACAGGATTAGAGCAGTTCTTC
CDR3 protein: CASSLTTGLEQFF
D gene: .
clone size: few
V gene: TRBV5-4
J gene: TRBJ2-1

CDR3 DNA: TGTGCCAGCAGCTTACACGGGGGCTACAATGAGCAGTTCTTC
CDR3 protein: CASSLHGGYNEQFF
D gene: .
clone size: .
V gene: TRBV7-9
J gene: TRBJ2-1

CDR3 DNA: TGTGCCAGTAGTGGTGGAAGGGGAGGTGGCTACACCTTC
CDR3 protein: CASSGGRGGGYTF
D gene: .
clone size: .
V gene: TRBV19
J gene: TRBJ1-2